A selection of T cell receptor beta chains follows, all from one sample in a study of blood T cell repertoires in COVID-19. Sequenced by immunoSEQ multiplex PCR; TCRdb stores in-frame clones only, minus some. The table includes almost 90,000 clones, 90% detected once. Sequenced sample: peripheral blood. The receptors stem from a young man with COVID-19, enrolled during active disease. CDR3s include the opening cysteine and the closing phenylalanine or tryptophan. D genes are given only for firm matches. Clone size, where shown, is once, few, many, or a class for clones that have expanded.

j_gene: TRBJ1-2; d_gene: -; abundance: -; v_gene: TRBV27; CDR3nt: TGTGCCAGCAGTTTACAGGAAAACTATGGCTACACCTTC; CDR3aa: CASSLQENYGYTF
j_gene: TRBJ2-7; d_gene: -; abundance: -; v_gene: TRBV28; CDR3nt: TGTGCCAGCAATATACAGGCGTCCTACGAGCAGTACTTC; CDR3aa: CASNIQASYEQYF
j_gene: TRBJ2-1; d_gene: TRBD2; abundance: -; v_gene: TRBV29-1; CDR3nt: TGCAGCGTTGAAGGAGGACTAGTGGCCTACAATGAGCAGTTCTTC; CDR3aa: CSVEGGLVAYNEQFF
j_gene: TRBJ2-1; d_gene: TRBD1; abundance: -; v_gene: TRBV30; CDR3nt: TGTGCCTGGAGCGGGGACAGCTACAATGAGCAGTTCTTC; CDR3aa: CAWSGDSYNEQFF
j_gene: TRBJ2-2; d_gene: -; abundance: -; v_gene: TRBV10-3; CDR3nt: TGTGCCATCAAAGTAGGACAGAACACCGGGGAGCTGTTTTTT; CDR3aa: CAIKVGQNTGELFF
j_gene: TRBJ2-7; d_gene: -; abundance: -; v_gene: TRBV28; CDR3nt: TGTGCCAGCAGTTCCCGTGGGGGGTGGCGGGGCGAGCAGTACTTC; CDR3aa: CASSSRGGWRGEQYF
j_gene: TRBJ1-2; d_gene: -; abundance: -; v_gene: TRBV6-5; CDR3nt: TGTGCCAGCTTAAACCCGGGGGGTGGCTACACCTTC; CDR3aa: CASLNPGGGYTF
j_gene: TRBJ2-7; d_gene: -; abundance: -; v_gene: TRBV28; CDR3nt: TGTGCCAGCAGTCTGGTCCCGCTGGCGGCAACCTACGAGCAGTACTTC; CDR3aa: CASSLVPLAATYEQYF
j_gene: TRBJ2-2; d_gene: TRBD2; abundance: once; v_gene: TRBV6-6; CDR3nt: TGTGCCAGCAGTCTACGAACTAGCGGGAGGGCCCTCCCCGGGGAGCTGTTTTTT; CDR3aa: CASSLRTSGRALPGELFF
j_gene: TRBJ2-7; d_gene: TRBD1; abundance: once; v_gene: TRBV5-1; CDR3nt: TGCGCCAGCAGCTTAGAGGGACAGCATTCCTACGAGCAGTACTTC; CDR3aa: CASSLEGQHSYEQYF
j_gene: TRBJ2-7; d_gene: -; abundance: -; v_gene: TRBV28; CDR3nt: TGTGCCAGCAGTTTAGCGTCTACTAGAGACTTCAGTGGTGAGCAGTACTTC; CDR3aa: CASSLASTRDFSGEQYF
j_gene: TRBJ2-7; d_gene: TRBD2; abundance: -; v_gene: TRBV28; CDR3nt: TGTGCCAGCAGTAGTAGCGGGAGGGCCCCCTACGAGCAGTACTTC; CDR3aa: CASSSSGRAPYEQYF
j_gene: TRBJ2-7; d_gene: -; abundance: -; v_gene: TRBV7-6; CDR3nt: TGTGCCAGCAGCTTATTTAGGGGTGGGTCCTACGAGCAGTACTTC; CDR3aa: CASSLFRGGSYEQYF
j_gene: TRBJ1-2; d_gene: TRBD1; abundance: -; v_gene: TRBV28; CDR3nt: TGTGCCAGCAGTCCCCCCCAAGGACAGGTGTTAACAAAAACCTATGGCTACACCTTC; CDR3aa: CASSPPQGQVLTKTYGYTF
j_gene: TRBJ1-2; d_gene: -; abundance: -; v_gene: TRBV12-2; CDR3nt: TGTGCAAGTCGCCTCGGGCGGGGGGCCGATGGCTACACCTTC; CDR3aa: CASRLGRGADGYTF
j_gene: TRBJ2-7; d_gene: -; abundance: -; v_gene: TRBV4-3; CDR3nt: TGCGCCAGCAGCCCTAGCGAATCCTTGTACGAGCAGTACTTC; CDR3aa: CASSPSESLYEQYF
j_gene: TRBJ2-1; d_gene: TRBD2; abundance: -; v_gene: TRBV27; CDR3nt: TGTGCCAGCAGCCCTAGCGGTTTCTACAATGAGCAGTTCTTC; CDR3aa: CASSPSGFYNEQFF
j_gene: TRBJ2-3; d_gene: TRBD2; abundance: once; v_gene: TRBV11-2; CDR3nt: TGTGCCAGCAGCTTAGATAGCGGGATCTACACAGATACGCAGTATTTT; CDR3aa: CASSLDSGIYTDTQYF
j_gene: TRBJ2-7; d_gene: TRBD1; abundance: -; v_gene: TRBV5-5; CDR3nt: TGTGCCAGCAGCCAGGACAGGTTTGGTTTCGAGCAGTACTTC; CDR3aa: CASSQDRFGFEQYF
j_gene: TRBJ2-7; d_gene: -; abundance: -; v_gene: TRBV9; CDR3nt: TGTGCCAGCAGCGTAGTGAGTAAAAGACAGGCCGGGCTCTACGAGCAGTACTTC; CDR3aa: CASSVVSKRQAGLYEQYF
j_gene: TRBJ1-6; d_gene: -; abundance: -; v_gene: TRBV10-1; CDR3nt: TGCGCCAGCAGTGAGTCCAGGACAGAGAATTCACCCCTCCACTTT; CDR3aa: CASSESRTENSPLHF
j_gene: TRBJ2-7; d_gene: TRBD1; abundance: -; v_gene: TRBV6-5; CDR3nt: TGTGCCAGCAGTTACTCTCCGGACAGGTTTTACGAGCAGTACTTC; CDR3aa: CASSYSPDRFYEQYF
j_gene: TRBJ2-5; d_gene: -; abundance: -; v_gene: TRBV27; CDR3nt: TGTGCCAGCAGTTTGTACAGGGAAGAGACCCAGTACTTC; CDR3aa: CASSLYREETQYF
j_gene: TRBJ2-7; d_gene: -; abundance: -; v_gene: TRBV21-1; CDR3nt: TGTGCCAGCAGCAAAGGGGGACTGGTAGCCTACGAGCAGTACTTC; CDR3aa: CASSKGGLVAYEQYF
j_gene: TRBJ2-7; d_gene: TRBD2; abundance: -; v_gene: TRBV28; CDR3nt: TGTGCCAGCAGTTTCCGACGACTAGCAGACTCCTACGAGCAGTACTTC; CDR3aa: CASSFRRLADSYEQYF
j_gene: TRBJ2-7; d_gene: TRBD2; abundance: -; v_gene: TRBV15; CDR3nt: TGTGCCACCAGCAGACAAAGCGGGAGCCAGCAGTACTTC; CDR3aa: CATSRQSGSQQYF
j_gene: TRBJ2-1; d_gene: -; abundance: -; v_gene: TRBV7-8; CDR3nt: TGTGCCAGCAGCTTAGATTACAGTAATGAGCAGTTCTTC; CDR3aa: CASSLDYSNEQFF
j_gene: TRBJ1-1; d_gene: -; abundance: -; v_gene: TRBV12-3/TRBV12-4; CDR3nt: TGTGCCAGCGTAACTGACAGGAACACTGAAGCTTTCTTT; CDR3aa: CASVTDRNTEAFF
j_gene: TRBJ1-1; d_gene: TRBD1; abundance: once; v_gene: TRBV30; CDR3nt: TGTGCCTGGAGCCTGAACAGGGGACTTGAAGCTTTCTTT; CDR3aa: CAWSLNRGLEAFF
j_gene: TRBJ2-7; d_gene: TRBD1; abundance: -; v_gene: TRBV9; CDR3nt: TGTGCCAGCAGCGATACGACAGGGGGCGAGCAGTACTTC; CDR3aa: CASSDTTGGEQYF
j_gene: TRBJ2-7; d_gene: TRBD1; abundance: -; v_gene: TRBV13; CDR3nt: TGTGCCAGCAGCGCCCGGGACAGCTCCTACGAGCAGTACTTC; CDR3aa: CASSARDSSYEQYF
j_gene: TRBJ2-5; d_gene: TRBD2; abundance: -; v_gene: TRBV7-2; CDR3nt: TGTGCCAGCGGCGGGGGAGTAGCGGGAAGAGAGACCCAGTACTTC; CDR3aa: CASGGGVAGRETQYF